Each of the 32 T cell receptor beta chains below was sequenced from the same sample in a study of identical twins. TCRdb re-called the 5' RACE reads with MiXCR, one entry per CDR3 protein. The sample records over 550,000 distinct CDR3 sequences, less than 9% being singletons. This same sample was also part of a study on yellow fever vaccine responses in identical twins.

The material sequenced was PBMCs. The receptors derive from a young woman in good health.

This clonotype was recorded many times. The V gene is TRBV6-1, the J gene TRBJ2-7; D is unclear. CDR1 MNHNS and CDR2 SASEGT come from the germline V gene. The CDR3 covers 14 residues. The V and J ends lost 6 bases and 2 bases respectively, with 14 bases between them. The CDR3 here is CASSATPNPYEQYV. Here the CDR3 DNA reads TGTGCCAGCAGCGCAACACCAAACCCCTACGAGCAGTACGTC.

This clonotype has a count of ten or more. The V gene is TRBV5-1, the J gene TRBJ2-7, with D uncertain. Germline assignment: CDR1 SGHRS and CDR2 YFSETQ. V lost 3 bases and J 2 bases, leaving 12 bases between the germline ends. The CDR3 totals 14 residues. The CDR3 here is CASSSEDGPYEQYF. The DNA for the CDR3 is TGCGCCAGCAGCTCCGAAGACGGCCCCTACGAGCAGTACTTC.

Worth noting for this clonotype: A much larger clone differs by one base, so this may be a read error. This chain links TRBV3-1 with TRBJ2-1; 8 positions match TRBD2. The germline V gene encodes CDR1 LGHDT and CDR2 YNNKEL (reference sequence). The CDR3 extends over 12 amino acids. In DNA, the CDR3 is TGTACCAGCAGCTCCAGCGGGGGCGAGCAGTTCTTC. Translated: CTSSSSGGEQFF.

This clonotype has just a few counts. The rearrangement uses TRBV29-1 and TRBJ1-1; D remains ambiguous. The CDR3 totals 14 residues. V shed 7 bases and J shed 0 bases, with 15 bases lying between them. The V gene's germline CDR1 is SQVTM and CDR2 ANQGSEA. In DNA, the CDR3 is TGCAGCGCCAAACCGGACTTACTGAACACTGAAGCTTTCTTT. Amino acid sequence: CSAKPDLLNTEAFF. The variable domain in full, with the rest retrieved from reference TRBV29-1 and TRBJ1-1, is SAVISQKPSRDICQRGTSLTIQCQVDSQVTMMFWYRQQPGQSLTLIATANQGSEATYESGFVIDKFPISRPNLTFSTLTVSNMSPEDSSIYLCSAKPDLLNTEAFFGQGTRLTVV.

This clonotype occurred a few times. The chain links TRBV24-1 to TRBJ2-3; D may be TRBD1 (8 bases). Trimming pared 4 bases from V and 6 bases from J, leaving 22 bases between. Germline V gene sequence: CDR1 KGHDR, CDR2 SFDVKD. The CDR3 spans 17 residues. Here the CDR3 reads CATSDQGAAGATDTQYF. The DNA for the CDR3 is TGTGCCACCAGTGACCAGGGGGCTGCGGGAGCGACGGATACGCAGTATTTT.

This chain joins TRBV7-8 and TRBJ2-7; TRBD2 matches at 10 bases. V shed 3 bases, J shed 5 bases, and the junction held 7 bases outside the gene matches. The germline V gene has CDR1 SGHVS and CDR2 FQNEAQ. The CDR3 has 15 residues. CDR3 loop: CASSLSSGRENEQYF. CDR3 nucleotides: TGTGCCAGCAGCTTGTCTAGCGGGAGAGAGAACGAGCAGTACTTC.

This clonotype has a count of ten or more. The rearrangement links TRBV10-3 to TRBJ2-7; the match to TRBD1 covers 11 bases. The CDR3 loop spans 14 amino acids. J lost 5 bases, V lost 4 bases, and 4 bases had no gene match. The germline V gene encodes CDR1 ENHRY and CDR2 SYGVKD. CDR3 in amino acids: CAISVGTGGNEQYF. CDR3 nucleotide sequence: TGTGCCATCAGTGTGGGGACAGGGGGAAACGAGCAGTACTTC.

This clonotype was counted only a few times. The J gene is TRBJ2-2, the V gene TRBV20-1; maybe TRBD2 (6 bases). Per the germline V gene, CDR1 is DFQATT and CDR2 is SNEGSKA (reference sequence). This CDR3 region has 15 residues. The V gene lost 2 bases and the J gene lost 1 base, with 11 bases spanning the gap. The DNA of the CDR3 is TGCAGTGCTAGATTCCGGGGGAGGAACACCGGGGAGCTGTTTTTT. Its protein is CSARFRGRNTGELFF.

This clonotype was seen many times. This sequence joins TRBV12-3 or TRBV12-4 and TRBJ2-7; 10 nucleotides align to TRBD1. With V trimmed by 4 bases and J by 4 bases, 4 bases remained unmatched. The CDR3 is 14 amino acids. The CDR3 reads CASSWTGGGYEQYF. Here the CDR3 DNA reads TGTGCCAGCAGTTGGACAGGGGGAGGTTACGAGCAGTACTTC.

This CDR3 reads CSASGGQGISYEQYV. CDR3 coding DNA: TGCAGTGCTAGTGGGGGACAGGGAATATCCTACGAGCAGTACGTC. The chain uses TRBV20-1 and TRBJ2-7, with 9 positions matching TRBD1. CDR3 length equals 15 residues. Germline V gene sequence: CDR1 DFQATT, CDR2 SNEGSKA (reference sequence). V gave up 3 bases and J gave up 1 base; unmatched junction bases: 7.

This clonotype has only a few counts. V and J are TRBV28 and TRBJ2-6; no clear D gene. CDR1 and CDR2 from the germline V gene are MDHEN and SYDVKM. The CDR3 runs to 18 residues. Trimming removed 5 bases at V and 2 bases at J, with 19 bases between. In DNA, the CDR3 is TGTGCCAGCAGTCCCCGAAGGCTGTTCAGTGCTGGGGCCAACGTCCTGACTTTC. The encoded protein is CASSPRRLFSAGANVLTF.

This clonotype was seen a handful of times. The chain uses TRBV5-5 and TRBJ2-7, with D tentatively TRBD2 (7 bases). CDR3 length: 15 amino acids. Germline V gene lookup returns CDR1 SGHKS and CDR2 YYEKEE (reference sequence). V was trimmed by 3 bases and J by 7 bases, leaving 20 bases between them. The CDR3 DNA sequence: TGTGCCAGCAGCTCTTCCCCTGGCGGGGGCGGAGAGCAGTACTTC. Its protein is CASSSSPGGGGEQYF.

This clonotype was seen many times. CDR3 loop: CAISKSGGQETQYF. The CDR3, as DNA: TGTGCCATCAGTAAGAGCGGGGGTCAAGAGACCCAGTACTTC. This chain links TRBV10-3 with TRBJ2-5, with TRBD2 matching 8 bases. With 5 bases clipped from V and 2 bases from J, the junction kept 4 bases outside the gene matches. There are 14 residues in the CDR3. Germline V gene data show CDR1 as ENHRY and CDR2 as SYGVKD.

This clonotype was picked up a small number of times. This chain connects TRBV6-4 to TRBJ2-1; D gene unclear. Per the germline V gene, CDR1 is MRHNA and CDR2 is SNTAGT. The CDR3 sequence is 13 residues long. V was pared by 4 bases and J by 9 bases, with 13 bases between. As DNA, the CDR3 is TGTGCCAGCAGTGCCCACCCGAGGAGTGAGCAGTTCTTC. Its protein is CASSAHPRSEQFF.

This clonotype was seen a few times. The CDR3 spells CASSTNRVVFTDTQYF. The CDR3 DNA is TGTGCCAGCAGCACCAACAGGGTTGTCTTTACAGATACGCAGTATTTT. The chain employs TRBV14 and TRBJ2-3, with TRBD1 as a possible D gene (6 bases). Trimming stripped 5 bases from V and 3 bases from J, with 18 bases between. Per germline, CDR1 SGHDN and CDR2 FVKESK. This CDR3 is built from 16 residues.

J is TRBJ2-5 and V is TRBV10-2, with D uncertain. Germline CDR1 and CDR2: WSHSY and SAAADI. The V end was cut by 0 bases, the J end by 7 bases, with 9 bases between. The CDR3 has 13 amino acids. The chain's CDR3 is CASSESQVGTQYF. The CDR3 DNA sequence: TGCGCCAGCAGTGAGTCGCAAGTCGGGACCCAGTACTTC.

This clonotype has only a few counts. The chain has TRBV5-1 and TRBJ2-5; D possibly corresponds to TRBD2 (5 bases). CDR1 and CDR2 (germline): SGHRS, YFSETQ. The CDR3 runs 16 residues. V was cut by 0 bases and J by 1 base, with 13 bases left in between. The CDR3 coding sequence is TGCGCCAGCAGCTTGGCTGGGGTTGAGGGCCAAGAGACCCAGTACTTC. This codes for CASSLAGVEGQETQYF.

The chain is built from TRBV6-2 or TRBV6-3 and TRBJ1-5; D not certain. Per the germline V gene, CDR1 is MNHEY and CDR2 is SVGEGT. V gave up 3 bases and J gave up 3 bases, with 9 bases separating them. The CDR3 has 14 amino acids. CDR3 amino acids: CASSYPGDNQPQHF. CDR3 bases: TGTGCCAGCAGTTATCCTGGGGACAATCAGCCCCAGCATTTT.

This clonotype was picked up a small number of times. The rearrangement links TRBV5-1 to TRBJ1-2; 7 bases fit TRBD1. This CDR3 region has 15 residues. V dropped 4 bases and J dropped 8; count of bases not matched to a gene: 14. Germline CDR1 SGHRS, CDR2 YFSETQ. DNA for the CDR3: TGCGCCAGCAGCCCGAGGGGGACAGATACGTGGGGCTACACCTTC. Amino acids: CASSPRGTDTWGYTF.

J is TRBJ1-1 and V is TRBV6-5; D is unresolved. CDR1 MNHEY and CDR2 SVGAGI come from the germline V gene. V was cut by 2 bases and J by 3 bases, with 4 bases left in between. This CDR3 region has 12 residues. The CDR3 DNA follows: TGTGCCAGCAGTTACGACCACACTGAAGCTTTCTTT. This codes for CASSYDHTEAFF.

The rearrangement uses TRBV9 and TRBJ2-5, with 9 bases identical to TRBD2. From germline, CDR1 is SGDLS and CDR2 YYNGEE. Trimming at V came to 4 bases and at J to 1 base, leaving 2 bases not matched to a gene. CDR3 size: 14 residues. The CDR3 sequence: CASSPGLAQETQYF. CDR3 nucleotide sequence: TGTGCCAGCAGCCCGGGACTAGCCCAAGAGACCCAGTACTTC.

In this sample, this clonotype turned up many times. This sequence joins TRBV3-1 and TRBJ2-6; D is tentatively TRBD1 or TRBD2 (5 bases each). Germline assignment: CDR1 LGHDT and CDR2 YNNKEL (reference sequence). The CDR3 extends over 18 amino acids. V lost 0 bases and J 0 bases, leaving 12 bases between the germline ends. The CDR3 is CASSQERDGPSGANVLTF. CDR3 in DNA: TGTGCCAGCAGCCAAGAACGGGACGGCCCCTCTGGGGCCAACGTCCTGACTTTC.

This clonotype was recorded at least ten times. The chain employs TRBV6-1 and TRBJ1-2; D gene unclear. Trimming removed 7 bases at V and 1 base at J, with 13 bases between. This CDR3 comprises 14 residues. CDR1 and CDR2 from the germline V gene are MNHNS and SASEGT. The CDR3 loop reads CASKAGRLNYGYTF. The CDR3 DNA reads as TGTGCCAGCAAGGCTGGACGGCTTAACTATGGCTACACCTTC.

This clonotype was recorded a few times. This chain joins TRBV6-5 and TRBJ1-1; D might be TRBD1 (6 bases). The CDR3 covers 12 residues. Between the trimmed V and J ends, which lost 5 bases and 5 bases, there was a span of 9 bases. Germline values: CDR1 MNHEY, CDR2 SVGAGI. CDR3 bases: TGTGCCAGCAGTCAGGACAGAACTGAAGCTTTCTTT. This sequence encodes CASSQDRTEAFF.

This clonotype was seen a handful of times. The CDR3 region has the DNA TGTGCCAGCAGCTTCAAGCCCTCCTACGAGCAGTACGTC. Encoded protein: CASSFKPSYEQYV. The chain uses TRBV7-2 and TRBJ2-7; D is uncertain. V was pared by 3 bases and J by 0 bases, with 6 bases between. This CDR3 has 13 residues. Germline V gene sequence: CDR1 SGHTA, CDR2 FQGNSA.

In its sample, this clonotype was seen a few times. This chain uses TRBV5-4 with TRBJ2-2; D is unclear. Germline CDR1 and CDR2: SGHNT and YYREEE (reference sequence). The CDR3 has 13 amino acids. Trimming pared 2 bases from V and 9 bases from J, leaving 11 bases between. CDR3 DNA sequence: TGTGCCAGCAGCTTAGTGGGCTACCGGGAGCTGTTTTTT. It yields the protein CASSLVGYRELFF.

This clonotype was found a few times. This chain joins TRBV3-1 and TRBJ2-3; 9 bases match TRBD1. The CDR3 spans 15 residues. Germline V gene sequence: CDR1 LGHDT, CDR2 YNNKEL (reference sequence). V lost 4 bases to trimming and J lost 6 bases; unmatched junction nucleotides: 8. This chain's CDR3 is CASSLRPGTGDTQYF. The DNA of the CDR3 is TGTGCCAGCAGCCTCCGTCCCGGGACAGGGGATACGCAGTATTTT.

This clonotype was seen repeatedly, ten times or more. The chain couples TRBV10-1 to TRBJ1-5, with unresolved D. The CDR3 sequence is 13 residues long. Per germline, CDR1 WNHNN and CDR2 SYGVQD (reference sequence). V lost 5 bases and J 0 bases, leaving 5 bases between the germline ends. CDR3: CASSPNSNQPQHF. The CDR3, as DNA: TGCGCCAGCAGTCCGAATAGCAATCAGCCCCAGCATTTT.

This clonotype was seen ten or more times. V and J are TRBV7-6 and TRBJ2-2, with 7 bases matching TRBD2. V was clipped by 7 bases and J by 2 bases; unmatched bases: 7. The CDR3 length is 15 residues. CDR1 is SGHVS, CDR2 FNYEAQ, per germline. CDR3 amino acids: CASTAGLSNTGELFF. The CDR3 coding sequence is TGTGCCAGCACCGCGGGACTATCTAACACCGGGGAGCTGTTTTTT.

The V and J genes are TRBV6-5 and TRBJ2-1; D ambiguous. V lost 2 bases to trimming and J lost 8 bases, with 13 bases between them. The germline gives CDR1 MNHEY, CDR2 SVGAGI. The CDR3 extends over 14 amino acids. The CDR3 protein is CASSYAGLWDEQFF. The CDR3, as DNA: TGTGCCAGCAGTTACGCCGGGCTATGGGATGAGCAGTTCTTC.

The chain couples TRBV14 to TRBJ1-6; no definite D call. CDR1 and CDR2 (germline): SGHDN, FVKESK. This CDR3 has 16 amino acids. Trimming shortened V by 0 bases and J by 6 bases, and 12 bases separated the two germline ends. The CDR3 sequence is CASSQDRAEINSPLHF. The CDR3 region has the DNA TGTGCCAGCAGCCAAGATCGGGCAGAGATTAATTCACCCCTCCACTTT.

This clonotype was seen a few times. V gene TRBV9 combines with J gene TRBJ2-5, with D unclear. CDR3 size: 13 residues. V was clipped by 1 base and J by 6 bases, with 10 bases between them. Germline loops: CDR1 SGDLS, CDR2 YYNGEE. CDR3 amino acids: CASSVFPDQTQYF. The DNA for the CDR3 is TGTGCCAGCAGCGTATTCCCAGACCAGACCCAGTACTTC.